The 27 T cell receptor beta chains presented below share a single source sample, sequenced in a study of OX40 agonist ivuxolimab in advanced cancers. TCRdb keeps only in-frame clones here, not all; method: immunoSEQ multiplex PCR. This table has about 27,000 clones, 70% to 90% appearing once. The source was CD4+ or CD8+ T cells sorted from blood, collected in a trial of the OX40 agonist ivuxolimab. These receptors came from an adult with an advanced solid tumor such as melanoma, head and neck, liver or kidney cancer.

The chain employs TRBV13 and TRBJ2-2; D is undetermined. There are 16 residues in the CDR3. Trimming stripped 5 bases from V and 0 bases from J, with 13 bases between. Looked up from germline, CDR1 is PRHDT and CDR2 is FYEKMQ (reference sequence). The CDR3 bases are TGTGCCAGCAGCCCGACATCCTATTCGAACACCGGGGAGCTGTTTTTT. It translates to CASSPTSYSNTGELFF.

Regarding this clone: Other nucleotide sequences in the sample specify the same CDR3. The V call is TRBV6-5, the J call TRBJ2-5; D is undetermined. In germline, CDR1 is MNHEY, CDR2 SVGAGI. This CDR3 has 11 residues. With 7 bases removed from V and 5 bases from J, the gap between germline ends came to 8 bases. The CDR3 region has the DNA TGTGCCAGCAAGGGTGGGGAGACCCAGTACTTC. Residues: CASKGGETQYF.

This clone was seen only once. The gene calls are TRBV6-5 and TRBJ2-7, with a weak D call TRBD1 (5 bases). The CDR3 is 14 residues long. Germline-derived CDR1 and CDR2 are MNHEY and SVGAGI. V shed 4 bases and J shed 5 bases, with 15 bases lying between them. The CDR3 DNA reads TGTGCCAGCAGTTCAAGGCAGGGATGGAACGAGCAGTACTTC. Protein product: CASSSRQGWNEQYF.

This rearrangement joins TRBV18 to TRBJ2-7, with 11 bases identical to TRBD2. CDR3 length: 19 residues. Germline CDR1 KGHSH, CDR2 LQKENI. V trimming: 6 bases; J trimming: 4 bases; junction bases outside the gene matches: 20. The CDR3 is CASSLAGQGLTSGAYEQYF. CDR3 nucleotides: TGTGCCAGCTCCTTAGCGGGGCAGGGCCTGACTAGCGGGGCGTACGAGCAGTACTTC.

The J gene is TRBJ2-1, the V gene TRBV10-3; 8 bases are shared with TRBD2. This CDR3 is 15 amino acids long. CDR1 and CDR2 from the germline V gene are ENHRY and SYGVKD. V trimming: 6 bases; J trimming: 6 bases; junction bases outside the gene matches: 10. This CDR3 is CAIRQPGSGSNEQFF. The DNA of the CDR3 is TGTGCCATCAGGCAGCCAGGGAGCGGGAGCAATGAGCAGTTCTTC.

This clone was seen only a few times. The CDR3 is CASSYGTGGVYGYTF. For the CDR3, the DNA is TGTGCCAGCAGTTACGGGACAGGGGGCGTCTATGGCTACACCTTC. The rearrangement links TRBV27 to TRBJ1-2, with 12 bases lining up with TRBD1. CDR1 and CDR2 (germline): MNHEY, SMNVEV (reference sequence). The CDR3 is 15 amino acids. Unmatched junction bases numbered 4, after V lost 4 bases and J lost 4 bases.

This chain connects TRBV5-1 to TRBJ2-1, with D possibly being TRBD2 (5 bases). The CDR3 is made up of 13 amino acids. CDR1 and CDR2 from the germline V gene are SGHRS and YFSETQ. The V and J ends lost 2 bases and 7 bases respectively, with 10 bases between them. In DNA form, the CDR3 reads TGCGCCAGCAGCTTCTCCACGGGGAATGAGCAGTTCTTC. Protein: CASSFSTGNEQFF. The whole variable domain, filled in from reference TRBV5-1 and TRBJ2-1, reads KAGVTQTPRYLIKTRGQQVTLSCSPISGHRSVSWYQQTPGQGLQFLFEYFSETQRNKGNFPGRFSGRQFSNSRSEMNVSTLELGDSALYLCASSFSTGNEQFFGPGTRLTVL.

This chain links TRBV7-3 with TRBJ2-3, with 12 bases fitting TRBD2. Germline assignment: CDR1 SGHTA and CDR2 FQGTGA. Trimming removed 4 bases from V and 3 bases from J; junction bases left unmatched: 11. This CDR3 has 18 amino acids. CDR3 nucleotide sequence: TGTGCCAGCAGCTCAGACCCTCTAGCGGGAGGGCCGACAGATACGCAGTATTTT. Translating gives CASSSDPLAGGPTDTQYF.

This chain joins TRBV21-1 and TRBJ2-1; the table's D call, TRBD2, was not checked against the DNA. TRBV21-1 is flagged as a pseudogene. CDR3 size: 15 residues. CDR3 DNA: TGTGCCAGCAGCAAAGGGCGGGTTCGGTACAATGAGCAGTTCTTC. Its protein product is CASSKGRVRYNEQFF.

V and J are TRBV6-1 and TRBJ2-7; D is uncertain. V lost 0 bases, J lost 0 bases, and 9 bases lay in between. In germline, CDR1 is MNHNS, CDR2 SASEGT. The length of the CDR3 is 15 residues. The CDR3 is CASSEAGTRSYEQYF. DNA for the CDR3: TGTGCCAGCAGTGAAGCGGGAACGCGCTCCTACGAGCAGTACTTC.

The DNA of the CDR3 is TGTGCCAGCAGCCAAGAACCAGAGAGGGTGCAGTACTTC. Translated, it gives CASSQEPERVQYF. The V call is TRBV4-2, the J call TRBJ2-7; weak D call: TRBD2 (5 bases). With 0 bases removed from V and 9 bases from J, the gap between germline ends came to 12 bases. CDR1 and CDR2 (germline): LGHNA, YNFKEQ. The CDR3 covers 13 residues.

The chain links TRBV10-3 to TRBJ1-3, with TRBD1 matching over 7 bases. The junction had 5 bases not matched to a gene; V was cut back by 7 bases and J by 2 bases. The CDR3 spans 14 residues. CDR1 ENHRY and CDR2 SYGVKD come from the germline V gene. CDR3 bases: TGTGCCATCATGGGTACAGGGGCTGGAAACACCATATATTTT. Translated, it gives CAIMGTGAGNTIYF.

Comment on this clone: Other DNA variants within this sample encode the same CDR3. J is TRBJ2-7 and V is TRBV7-2; D may be TRBD1 (6 bases). The germline V gene has CDR1 SGHTA and CDR2 FQGNSA. The CDR3 covers 13 residues. Trimming shortened V by 4 bases and J by 0 bases, and 7 bases separated the two germline ends. The CDR3 region has the DNA TGTGCCAGCAGCTCGGACAGCTCCTACGAGCAGTACTTC. Translated, it gives CASSSDSSYEQYF.

The V call is TRBV29-1, the J call TRBJ2-1, with 7 bases fitting TRBD1. The CDR3 runs to 13 residues. J lost 4 bases, V lost 7 bases, and 7 bases had no gene match. CDR1 and CDR2 from the germline V gene are SQVTM and ANQGSEA. The CDR3 loop is CSGVTGHYNEQFF. For the CDR3, the DNA is TGCAGCGGTGTGACAGGGCATTACAATGAGCAGTTCTTC.

The chain employs TRBV7-9 and TRBJ2-7; 7 bases map to TRBD1. Germline values: CDR1 SEHNR, CDR2 FQNEAQ (reference sequence). V lost 9 bases and J lost 5; bases outside the gene matches: 4. The CDR3 covers 11 residues. The chain's CDR3 is CASLQGNEQYF. CDR3 in DNA: TGTGCCAGTTTACAGGGGAACGAGCAGTACTTC.

The V call is TRBV4-2, the J call TRBJ2-1, with a possible D match to TRBD2 (5 bases). CDR3 length: 17 residues. Deletions cut 1 base from V and 6 bases from J, with 19 bases between. Germline-derived CDR1 and CDR2 are LGHNA and YNFKEQ. CDR3: CASSQAGWGRGGNEQFF. For the CDR3, the DNA is TGTGCCAGCAGCCAAGCCGGGTGGGGAAGAGGAGGCAATGAGCAGTTCTTC.

The gene calls are TRBV27 and TRBJ2-1; unclear D gene. Trimming took off 6 bases at V and 6 bases at J, with 12 bases between the two ends. This CDR3 contains 13 residues. Per germline, CDR1 MNHEY and CDR2 SMNVEV (reference sequence). CDR3 sequence (DNA): TGTGCCAGCAGCCCAGGCAACCGCAATGAGCAGTTCTTC. Protein sequence: CASSPGNRNEQFF.

This clone was found a few times. The V and J genes are TRBV11-2 and TRBJ2-3; 11 bases are shared with TRBD2. Germline CDR1 reads SGHAT; CDR2 reads FQNNGV. The CDR3 runs to 14 residues. Germline trimming cut 1 base from V and 13 bases from J; bases unmatched to any gene: 7. In DNA form, the CDR3 reads TGTGCCAGCAGCTTAGGCGGGGTAGCGGGAGGGGAGTATTTT. This codes for CASSLGGVAGGEYF.

The chain links TRBV5-6 to TRBJ2-7; D might be TRBD2 (6 bases). Trimming cost V 4 bases and J 5 bases, with 19 bases left between them. The CDR3 runs to 15 residues. Per the germline V gene, CDR1 is SGHDT and CDR2 is YYEEEE. DNA of the CDR3: TGTGCCAGCAGCGGCCCGACGGGGGAGAACGACGAGCAGTACTTC. It is translated as CASSGPTGENDEQYF.

The rearrangement joins TRBV7-9 to TRBJ2-6, with no clear D. V was pared by 3 bases and J by 3 bases, with 12 bases between. The CDR3 runs to 16 residues. CDR1 is SEHNR and CDR2 is FQNEAQ in the germline V gene (reference sequence). Here the CDR3 reads CASSFDLHFGANVLTF. The CDR3 DNA is TGTGCCAGCAGCTTTGATCTCCATTTTGGGGCCAACGTCCTGACTTTC.

V and J are TRBV11-2 and TRBJ2-1, with D possibly matching TRBD1 (6 bases). Germline V CDR1 and CDR2: SGHAT, FQNNGV. This CDR3 has 15 amino acids. V was shortened by 3 bases and J by 1 base, with 10 bases between the two germline ends. The CDR3 reads CASSFGRGSYNEQFF. CDR3 bases: TGTGCCAGCAGCTTCGGCAGGGGATCCTACAATGAGCAGTTCTTC.

The CDR3 spells CASAPGSGLDQFF. CDR3 DNA sequence: TGTGCCAGCGCACCGGGGTCGGGGTTGGACCAGTTCTTC. The V gene is TRBV6-5, the J gene TRBJ2-1, with D maybe TRBD2 (5 bases). The germline V gene encodes CDR1 MNHEY and CDR2 SVGAGI. This CDR3 is built from 13 residues. Trimming pared 8 bases from V and 13 bases from J, leaving 21 bases between.

The gene calls are TRBV20-1 and TRBJ2-1; D is unclear. Germline CDR1 DFQATT, CDR2 SNEGSKA (reference sequence). Trimming cost V 3 bases and J 9 bases, with 9 bases left between them. The CDR3 is 11 amino acids. The CDR3 sequence is CSASPDFEQFF. In DNA form, the CDR3 reads TGCAGTGCTAGCCCGGATTTTGAGCAGTTCTTC.

The chain links TRBV4-1 to TRBJ2-7, with TRBD2 matching 7 bases. The CDR3 has 14 residues. Germline assignment: CDR1 MGHRA and CDR2 YSYEKL. With 1 base clipped from V and 7 bases from J, the junction kept 7 bases outside the gene matches. The CDR3 sequence is CASSQGGGRREQYF. The CDR3 DNA follows: TGCGCCAGCAGCCAAGGCGGGGGTCGGAGGGAGCAGTACTTC.

The rearrangement links TRBV7-9 to TRBJ2-5; D unclear. The CDR3 runs 14 residues. V was cut by 0 bases and J by 1 base, with 6 bases left in between. The germline CDR1 and CDR2 sequences are SEHNR and FQNEAQ (reference sequence). In nucleotides, the CDR3 is TGTGCCAGCAGCTTAGCGGGAACCCAAGAGACCCAGTACTTC. It translates to CASSLAGTQETQYF.

The chain links TRBV6-4 to TRBJ1-1; no clear D. V shed 4 bases and J shed 12 bases, with 21 bases lying between them. The CDR3 is made up of 14 amino acids. Per the germline V gene, CDR1 is MRHNA and CDR2 is SNTAGT. This chain's CDR3 is CASSAASGATGSFF. The CDR3 DNA follows: TGTGCCAGCAGTGCCGCCTCGGGCGCCACGGGGTCTTTCTTT.

The chain carries TRBV6-5 and TRBJ1-1; D perhaps matches TRBD1 (5 bases). Germline V gives CDR1 MNHEY, CDR2 SVGAGI. CDR3 length equals 15 residues. Trimming removed 5 bases from V and 3 bases from J, with 16 bases in between. The CDR3 here is CASSLRQSSDTEAFF. The CDR3 DNA is TGTGCCAGCAGTCTCCGACAGAGCTCAGACACTGAAGCTTTCTTT.